The 25 T cell receptor beta chains given below trace back to one sample, sequenced in a study of regulatory T cells in long-lasting Graves disease. CDR3-region Arm-PCR and iRepertoire HTBI primers produced the TCR beta libraries. TCRdb used MiXCR to reprocess the multiplex PCR reads, holding one entry per CDR3 protein. The sample lists over 500,000 distinct CDR3 sequences, around 15% occurring once. The time point denotes: newly diagnosed GD, antithyroid drugs for less than 3 months. TCR sequences were obtained from RNA taken from PBMCs. The same specimen was also included in a second study, on T cells in Graves' hyperthyroidism and ophthalmopathy.

Sample: peripheral blood mononuclear cells (PBMCs), taken at new diagnosis, from a patient treated with antithyroid drugs. The receptors here all came from a woman in her twenties or thirties with Graves disease.

Comments on this clonotype: An end of the junction differs from the germline gene, which may be a read error. The J gene is TRBJ2-7, the V gene TRBV7-7; D is perhaps TRBD2 (5 bases). The CDR3 consists of 14 residues. The germline V gene has CDR1 SSHAT and CDR2 FNYEAQ (reference sequence). The DNA for the CDR3 is TGTGCTAGCAGCTTAGCGATGGGCTCCTACGAGCAGTACTTC. It specifies CASSLAMGSYEQYF.

The rearrangement uses TRBV14 and TRBJ1-6; D is undetermined. Germline-derived CDR1 and CDR2 are SGHDN and FVKESK. V was clipped by 4 bases and J by 8 bases, with 12 bases between them. The CDR3 sequence is 14 residues long. The CDR3 spells CASSLGRVHSPLHF. The CDR3, as DNA: TGTGCCAGCAGCCTCGGCCGTGTTCATTCACCCCTCCACTTT.

Ten or more counts support this clonotype. The V gene is TRBV11-2, the J gene TRBJ2-1; 10 nucleotides align to TRBD2. CDR1 is SGHAT, CDR2 FQNNGV, per germline. The CDR3 sequence is 15 residues long. J gave up 8 bases and V 1 base, and 5 bases lay outside the gene matches. The CDR3 here is CASSLVLAGAHEQFF. The CDR3 DNA follows: TGTGCCAGCAGCTTAGTCCTAGCGGGAGCGCATGAGCAGTTCTTC.

This clonotype has a count of ten or more. The V call is TRBV7-8, the J call TRBJ2-7; 10 bases align to TRBD2. The CDR3 consists of 16 residues. Trimming took 6 bases from V and 2 from J; bases not matched to a gene: 10. CDR1 is SGHVS, CDR2 FQNEAQ, per germline. The CDR3 spells CASSSISSGSPYEQYF. DNA of the CDR3: TGTGCCAGCAGTTCGATTTCTAGCGGGAGTCCCTACGAGCAGTACTTC.

CDR3 nucleotide sequence: TGTGCCAGCAGCGGACAGCTAGCTAACTATGGCTACACCTTC. Its protein is CASSGQLANYGYTF. The J gene is TRBJ1-2, the V gene TRBV12-3 or TRBV12-4; D is perhaps TRBD1 (6 bases). This CDR3 is 14 amino acids long. V lost 6 bases, J lost 0 bases, and 11 bases lay in between.

The rearrangement links TRBV29-1 to TRBJ1-2; possibly TRBD1 for D (6 bases). The CDR3 consists of 14 residues. V dropped 4 bases and J dropped 2 bases, with 14 bases sitting between them. Germline V gene lookup returns CDR1 SQVTM and CDR2 ANQGSEA. CDR3 sequence (DNA): TGCAGCGTTGTGTCCGTAGGGGGAAACTATGGCTACACCTTC. Amino acids: CSVVSVGGNYGYTF.

This clonotype was seen ten or more times. This rearrangement joins TRBV12-3 or TRBV12-4 to TRBJ1-4; 7 nucleotides agree with TRBD1. The V segment lost 3 bases and the J segment 3 bases; nucleotides outside the gene matches: 1. The CDR3 has 14 residues. CDR3 region: CASSFGTANEKLFF. The CDR3 coding sequence is TGTGCCAGCAGTTTCGGGACAGCTAATGAAAAACTGTTTTTT.

In this sample, this clonotype turned up many times. The V call is TRBV7-9, the J call TRBJ2-3, with 7 positions matching TRBD2. This CDR3 has 15 amino acids. V trimming: 3 bases; J trimming: 6 bases; junction bases outside the gene matches: 9. Germline CDR1 SEHNR, CDR2 FQNEAQ (reference sequence). The CDR3 loop is CASSFGGSPLDTQYF. The CDR3 bases are TGTGCCAGCAGCTTCGGCGGGAGCCCTCTGGATACGCAGTATTTT.

This clonotype was picked up many times. The V and J genes are TRBV5-1 and TRBJ1-5, with 7 bases aligning to TRBD1. V trimming: 0 bases; J trimming: 1 base; junction bases outside the gene matches: 1. The CDR3 contains 15 residues. Germline CDR1 is SGHRS and CDR2 is YFSETQ. CDR3 in amino acids: CASSLGGQSNQPQHF. The CDR3 DNA reads as TGCGCCAGCAGCTTGGGGGGACAGAGCAATCAGCCCCAGCATTTT.

This clonotype was detected ten times or more. The genes are TRBV28 and TRBJ2-3, with D possibly matching TRBD2 (5 bases). Germline V gene data show CDR1 as MDHEN and CDR2 as SYDVKM. The CDR3 contains 13 residues. V dropped 9 bases and J dropped 4 bases, with 14 bases sitting between them. The CDR3 bases are TGTGCCAGGTTATGGCTAGCCCCAGATACGCAGTATTTT. Translating gives CARLWLAPDTQYF.

This clonotype was counted many times. The rearrangement links TRBV28 to TRBJ1-5; 8 bases are a match to TRBD1. CDR1 is MDHEN, CDR2 SYDVKM, per germline. V was pared by 4 bases and J by 4 bases, with 9 bases of the junction left unmatched. This CDR3 has 16 amino acids. The CDR3 here is CASSSTGTGPNQPQHF. CDR3 DNA sequence: TGTGCCAGCAGTTCCACCGGGACAGGCCCAAATCAGCCCCAGCATTTT.

With respect to this clonotype: This may come from a read error, since a much larger clone is one base off. The J gene is TRBJ2-7, the V gene TRBV7-8; 13 nucleotides align to TRBD2. CDR3 length equals 16 residues. The germline gives CDR1 SGHVS, CDR2 FQNEAQ. Trimming took 5 bases from V and 6 from J; bases not matched to a gene: 10. The CDR3 DNA follows: TGTGCCAGCAGCGCGGGACTAGCGGGATCACCCTGCGAGCAGTACTTC. It codes for CASSAGLAGSPCEQYF.

This chain connects TRBV27 to TRBJ2-7; 7 bases are shared with TRBD1. Looked up from germline, CDR1 is MNHEY and CDR2 is SMNVEV (reference sequence). V dropped 4 bases and J dropped 1; count of bases not matched to a gene: 10. CDR3 size: 16 residues. DNA of the CDR3: TGTGCCAGCAGTTCACGGACAGGTCCTGTATCCTACGAGCAGTACTTC. Protein: CASSSRTGPVSYEQYF.

This clonotype was seen repeatedly, ten times or more. This sequence joins TRBV7-9 and TRBJ2-3, with TRBD2 as a possible D gene (7 bases). CDR1 and CDR2 from the germline V gene are SEHNR and FQNEAQ (reference sequence). Deletions cut 0 bases from V and 4 bases from J, with 11 bases between. The CDR3 sequence is 15 residues long. The CDR3 loop reads CASSLAGGGSDTQYF. The DNA for the CDR3 is TGTGCCAGCAGCTTAGCGGGAGGGGGGTCAGATACGCAGTATTTT.

This clonotype appeared a few times. The chain carries TRBV30 and TRBJ2-2, with D uncertain. Per germline, CDR1 GTSNPN and CDR2 SVGIG (reference sequence). The CDR3 has 15 amino acids. V was clipped by 0 bases and J by 4 bases, with 12 bases between them. This chain's CDR3 is CAWSVPGLRTGELFF. The CDR3 DNA reads as TGTGCCTGGAGTGTACCCGGTCTCCGCACCGGGGAGCTGTTTTTT. Looking up the rest from reference TRBV30 and TRBJ2-2 gives the full variable domain: SQTIHQWPATLVQPVGSPLSLECTVEGTSNPNLYWYRQAAGRGLQLLFYSVGIGQISSEVPQNLSASRPQDRQFILSSKKLLLSDSGFYLCAWSVPGLRTGELFFGEGSRLTVL.

This clonotype was counted only a few times. This rearrangement joins TRBV5-1 to TRBJ1-2; D remains unclear. CDR3 length equals 15 residues. V dropped 5 bases and J dropped 2 bases, with 16 bases sitting between them. Germline V lookup: CDR1 SGHRS, CDR2 YFSETQ. The CDR3 loop is CASRPLQGQNYGYTF. The CDR3 DNA is TGCGCCAGCAGACCGTTGCAAGGGCAAAACTATGGCTACACCTTC.

The DNA of the CDR3 is TGCGCCAGCAGTCGAAATGCGGACAGGGTAGTAGAGTACAATGAGCAGTTCTTC. The encoded protein is CASSRNADRVVEYNEQFF. The V and J genes are TRBV4-1 and TRBJ2-1; 8 positions agree with TRBD1. CDR3 length: 18 amino acids. V dropped 6 bases and J dropped 4; count of bases not matched to a gene: 17. CDR1 is MGHRA, CDR2 YSYEKL, per germline.

This clonotype was seen repeatedly, ten times or more. The chain employs TRBV28 and TRBJ1-2; 8 nucleotides align to TRBD1. Germline V lookup: CDR1 MDHEN, CDR2 SYDVKM. Unmatched junction bases numbered 11, after V lost 6 bases and J lost 8 bases. CDR3 length equals 14 residues. CDR3 loop: CASRLDRARRGYTF. The CDR3 coding sequence is TGTGCCAGCAGACTGGACAGGGCTCGAAGGGGCTACACCTTC.

This clonotype showed up just a few times. This sequence joins TRBV9 and TRBJ2-2; D remains unclear. CDR3 length: 13 amino acids. The germline V gene encodes CDR1 SGDLS and CDR2 YYNGEE. V was pared by 1 base and J by 5 bases, with 6 bases between. DNA of the CDR3: TGTGCCAGCAGCGTATTGGGAACCGGGGAGCTGTTTTTT. This translates into CASSVLGTGELFF.

Ten or more counts support this clonotype. The chain couples TRBV7-9 to TRBJ2-7, with 7 positions matching TRBD1. CDR3 length: 15 residues. Germline CDR1 SEHNR, CDR2 FQNEAQ (reference sequence). J lost 7 bases, V lost 1 base, and 10 bases had no gene match. CDR3 sequence: CASSLGQGVPREQYF. The DNA of the CDR3 is TGTGCCAGCAGCTTAGGCCAGGGGGTTCCTAGGGAGCAGTACTTC.

The J gene is TRBJ1-1, the V gene TRBV5-5; D possibly corresponds to TRBD1 (5 bases). This CDR3 has 15 amino acids. V gave up 4 bases and J gave up 3 bases, with 16 bases separating them. Germline loops: CDR1 SGHKS, CDR2 YYEKEE (reference sequence). The CDR3 DNA sequence: TGTGCCAGCAGCCTCCCCAGGGACGGGGACACTGAAGCTTTCTTT. This gives the protein CASSLPRDGDTEAFF.

This sequence joins TRBV25-1 and TRBJ2-1; TRBD1 is a possible D gene (5 bases). Germline CDR1 reads MGHDK; CDR2 reads SYGVNS. The CDR3 runs to 14 residues. The V end lost 5 bases, the J end lost 6 bases, and 14 bases lay between the germline ends. The CDR3 region is CASSRPRVANEQFF. For the CDR3, the DNA is TGTGCCAGCAGTCGTCCCAGGGTGGCCAATGAGCAGTTCTTC.

This clonotype was counted only a few times. The chain carries TRBV20-1 and TRBJ2-7; D may correspond to TRBD1 or TRBD2 (5 bases each). This CDR3 is 15 amino acids long. Germline CDR1 is DFQATT and CDR2 is SNEGSKA (reference sequence). The V end lost 5 bases, the J end lost 7 bases, and 24 bases lay between the germline ends. CDR3 DNA sequence: TGCAGTGCTCAAAAAACCGGGACCGACTGGGGGGAGCAGTACTTC. It translates to CSAQKTGTDWGEQYF.

V gene TRBV2 combines with J gene TRBJ1-3, with D uncertain. V gave up 5 bases and J gave up 5 bases, with 10 bases separating them. The CDR3 has 13 residues. Germline V gene sequence: CDR1 SNHLY, CDR2 FYNNEI. The CDR3 loop is CASSLGIRNTIYF. The CDR3 DNA follows: TGTGCCAGCAGTTTGGGCATAAGAAACACCATATATTTT.

This clonotype was detected only a few times. The rearrangement uses TRBV5-1 and TRBJ2-1; maybe TRBD2 (6 bases). Germline loops: CDR1 SGHRS, CDR2 YFSETQ. CDR3 length: 20 residues. Trimming stripped 0 bases from V and 3 bases from J, with 25 bases between. The CDR3 loop is CASSLDTVGGLVLFYNEQFF. CDR3 DNA sequence: TGCGCCAGCAGCTTGGATACAGTGGGAGGTCTTGTCCTCTTCTACAATGAGCAGTTCTTC.